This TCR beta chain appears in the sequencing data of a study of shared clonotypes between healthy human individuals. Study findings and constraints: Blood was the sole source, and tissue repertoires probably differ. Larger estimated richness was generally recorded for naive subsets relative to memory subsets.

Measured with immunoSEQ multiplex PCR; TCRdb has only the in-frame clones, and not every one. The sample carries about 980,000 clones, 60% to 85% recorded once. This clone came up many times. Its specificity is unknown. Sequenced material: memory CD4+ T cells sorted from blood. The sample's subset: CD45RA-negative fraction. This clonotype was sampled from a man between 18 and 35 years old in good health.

CDR3 DNA sequence: TGTGCCAGCAGCGCCGGACAGGGGACCTACAATGAGCAGTTCTTC. Protein: CASSAGQGTYNEQFF. The chain links TRBV11-3 to TRBJ2-1; 9 bases are a match to TRBD1. V trimming: 5 bases; J trimming: 2 bases; junction bases outside the gene matches: 4. This CDR3 comprises 15 residues. Germline-derived CDR1 and CDR2 are SGHNT and YENEEA.